This T cell receptor (beta chain) stems from a study of coeliac disease. Study summary: Disease groups: newly diagnosed active, refractory type I, gluten-free-diet controlled.

One frozen approximately 500,000-cell aliquot per fraction was sequenced. Concerning this clone itself: What it binds is not known.

The germline V and J ends were trimmed by 5 bases and 8 bases, with 9 bases remaining between them. Germline V gives CDR1 MNHNY, CDR2 SVGAGI (reference sequence). CDR3 length: 12 residues. Generated by immunoSEQ multiplex PCR, the TCRdb table keeps only in-frame clones and is missing some. The table has around 2,300 clones, roughly two thirds seen once. Study-wide findings and caveats: Cross-contamination between intraepithelial and lamina propria cells was possible.

The sample comprised intraepithelial lymphocytes from the gut. This chain joins TRBV6-6 and TRBJ1-4, with no clear D. This receptor was obtained from a woman aged 70-85 years with celiac disease on a gluten-free diet. The CDR3 region has the DNA TGTGCCAGCAGTCCCTCCAGGGAAAAACTGTTTTTT. Translating it yields CASSPSREKLFF.